A selection of T cell receptor beta chains follows, all from one sample in a study of T cell repertoires in cytomegalovirus infection. These receptors are not linked to any known antigen. Via MiXCR, TCRdb re-called the reads, giving one row per CDR3 protein. The sample shows about a million distinct CDR3 sequences, around 32% of them seen only once. The material sequenced was cultured CD8+ T cells from PBMCs, taken from culture after CMV antigen stimulation. The receptors here all came from a human donor in good health (CMV status not recorded). Some clones in this sample may be carry-over from other donors' samples. The CDR3 runs from the conserved cysteine through the conserved F or W. A D gene is named only where the DNA matches it firmly. Clone size, where shown, is once, few, many, or a class for clones that have expanded.

-	TRBV6-5	TRBJ1-2	-	CASSSSGLDYTF	TGTGCCAGCAGTTCATCGGGATTAGACTACACCTTC
few	TRBV19	TRBJ1-5	-	CASSIISEENYSNQPQHF	TGTGCCAGTAGTATCATCTCGGAGGAGAATTATAGCAATCAGCCCCAGCATTTT
few	TRBV15	TRBJ1-2	-	CATSRDLGANGYTF	TGTGCCACCAGCAGAGATCTGGGGGCGAATGGCTACACCTTC
-	TRBV9	TRBJ2-2	TRBD2	CASSVLAGGPYLNIGELFF	TGTGCCAGCAGCGTGCTAGCGGGGGGGCCCTATCTCAACATCGGGGAGCTGTTTTTT
many	TRBV7-3	TRBJ2-5	TRBD2	CASSLTSGPQETQYF	TGTGCCAGCAGCTTGACTAGCGGGCCCCAAGAGACCCAGTACTTC
-	TRBV19	TRBJ2-7	TRBD1	CASSHLQGSEQYF	TGTGCCAGTAGCCATCTACAGGGGTCCGAGCAGTACTTC
-	TRBV5-4	TRBJ1-3	-	CASSLNLREVYF	TGTGCCAGCAGCTTGAATCTCAGGGAGGTATATTTT
-	TRBV7-6	TRBJ2-1	-	CASSPTGRAQFF	TGTGCCAGCAGCCCGACAGGTAGGGCTCAGTTCTTC
-	TRBV5-1	TRBJ2-5	TRBD1	CASSLVDRDQETQYF	TGCGCCAGCAGCTTGGTCGACAGGGACCAAGAGACCCAGTACTTC
many	TRBV6-1	TRBJ2-1	TRBD2	CASSHQLAGVPRDEQFF	TGTGCCAGCAGTCATCAACTAGCGGGGGTTCCTCGAGATGAGCAGTTCTTC
-	TRBV7-3	TRBJ2-2	-	CASSPGLPSYTGELFF	TGTGCCAGCAGCCCGGGACTGCCCTCCTACACCGGGGAGCTGTTTTTT
-	TRBV7-6	TRBJ2-5	-	CASSLEPGQGKTQYF	TGTGCCAGCAGCTTGGAGCCGGGCCAGGGGAAGACCCAGTACTTC
-	TRBV9	TRBJ1-2	-	CASTRGRGYTF	TGTGCCAGCACCAGAGGTCGTGGCTACACCTTC
-	TRBV6-5	TRBJ2-1	-	CASSYYSPYNEQFF	TGTGCCAGCAGTTACTACAGCCCCTACAATGAGCAGTTCTTC
-	TRBV29-1	TRBJ2-3	TRBD2	CSVDVLAGVGDTQYF	TGCAGCGTTGATGTACTAGCGGGGGTAGGAGATACGCAGTATTTT
few	TRBV7-3	TRBJ1-1	-	CASSPKSGRLNTEAFF	TGTGCCAGCAGCCCCAAATCGGGACGGCTGAACACTGAAGCTTTCTTT
-	TRBV15	TRBJ2-7	TRBD1	CATSRDLQGVYEQYF	TGTGCCACCAGCAGAGATCTACAGGGGGTCTACGAGCAGTACTTC
-	TRBV27	TRBJ2-2	TRBD1	CASKSGGGLRTGELFF	TGTGCCAGCAAGTCAGGGGGCGGGTTAAGAACCGGGGAGCTGTTTTTT
few	TRBV2	TRBJ2-2	-	CASSEAGPTGNTGELFF	TGTGCCAGCAGTGAAGCGGGGCCGACAGGGAACACCGGGGAGCTGTTTTTT
-	TRBV6-1	TRBJ2-5	TRBD1	CASRTGSQETQYF	TGTGCCAGCCGGACAGGGAGTCAAGAGACCCAGTACTTC
-	TRBV27	TRBJ1-1	TRBD1	CASSITGGHEWNTEAFF	TGTGCCAGCAGTATTACAGGGGGTCATGAGTGGAACACTGAAGCTTTCTTT
-	TRBV25-1	TRBJ2-7	TRBD2	CASRVRSGGESYEQYF	TGTGCCAGCAGAGTAAGAAGCGGGGGAGAGTCCTACGAGCAGTACTTC
-	TRBV20-1	TRBJ2-2	TRBD1	CSASQTGSTGELFF	TGCAGTGCTTCCCAGACAGGGTCCACCGGGGAGCTGTTTTTT
-	TRBV5-1	TRBJ1-2	-	CASSPGEMAYGYTF	TGCGCCAGCAGCCCGGGGGAGATGGCCTATGGCTACACCTTC
-	TRBV27	TRBJ1-1	-	CASSFRQNSEAFF	TGTGCCAGCAGTTTTAGGCAGAATTCTGAAGCTTTCTTT
few	TRBV6-5	TRBJ2-5	TRBD1	CASSIQGFGETQYF	TGTGCCAGCAGTATACAGGGGTTCGGGGAGACCCAGTACTTC
-	TRBV4-1	TRBJ1-6	TRBD1	CASSYRDRGRNSPLHF	TGCGCCAGCAGCTACCGGGACAGGGGACGAAATTCACCCCTCCACTTT
-	TRBV18	TRBJ2-1	-	CASSPRGPPSYNEQFF	TGTGCCAGCTCACCACGGGGTCCACCCTCCTACAATGAGCAGTTCTTC
-	TRBV6-5	TRBJ2-1	-	CASSYRSSMGANEQFF	TGTGCCAGCAGTTACCGATCCTCGATGGGGGCCAATGAGCAGTTCTTC
-	TRBV7-9	TRBJ1-4	TRBD1	CASTLAGQGATNEKLFF	TGTGCCAGCACCCTGGCTGGACAGGGGGCAACTAATGAAAAACTGTTTTTT
-	TRBV6-5	TRBJ2-3	TRBD1	CASTQTGPTDTQYF	TGTGCCAGCACCCAGACAGGGCCCACAGATACGCAGTATTTT
-	TRBV7-6	TRBJ2-1	-	CASSLGLVEQFF	TGTGCCAGCAGCTTAGGCTTGGTAGAGCAGTTCTTC
few	TRBV11-2	TRBJ2-7	-	CASSLDYRQWEIYEQYF	TGTGCCAGCAGCTTAGATTACAGACAGTGGGAAATCTACGAGCAGTACTTC
-	TRBV19	TRBJ2-1	-	CASSPIRSGNEQFF	TGTGCCAGTAGTCCCATCCGGAGCGGGAATGAGCAGTTCTTC
-	TRBV6-1	TRBJ1-1	-	CASSEAGHNTEAFF	TGTGCCAGCAGTGAAGCGGGGCATAACACTGAAGCTTTCTTT
many	TRBV7-6	TRBJ1-1	TRBD1	CASRPDRGNTEAFF	TGTGCCAGCAGACCGGACAGGGGAAACACTGAAGCTTTCTTT
-	TRBV27	TRBJ2-2	TRBD2	CASSLSSGGSGELFF	TGTGCCAGCAGTTTATCTAGCGGGGGATCCGGGGAGCTGTTTTTT
many	TRBV7-8	TRBJ2-1	-	CASSQMEGASSYNEQFF	TGTGCCAGCAGCCAAATGGAGGGGGCCAGCTCCTACAATGAGCAGTTCTTC
-	TRBV4-2	TRBJ2-2	TRBD2	CASSLTSGEAGELFF	TGTGCCAGCAGCCTGACTAGCGGGGAAGCCGGGGAGCTGTTTTTT
-	TRBV5-5	TRBJ1-5	-	CASSPRALNSNQPQHF	TGTGCCAGCAGCCCCAGGGCTCTAAATAGCAATCAGCCCCAGCATTTT
many	TRBV28	TRBJ2-5	-	CASSLWGGQETQYF	TGTGCCAGCAGTTTATGGGGGGGCCAAGAGACCCAGTACTTC
-	TRBV19	TRBJ2-1	TRBD1	CASSIRTGEAYNEQFF	TGTGCCAGTAGTATCAGGACAGGGGAGGCCTACAATGAGCAGTTCTTC
few	TRBV11-3	TRBJ2-2	TRBD1	CASSPRTGHSTGELFF	TGTGCCAGCAGCCCTAGGACAGGGCACAGTACCGGGGAGCTGTTTTTT
few	TRBV27	TRBJ1-1	-	CASKFSGASNTEAFF	TGTGCCAGCAAATTTTCGGGGGCTTCTAACACTGAAGCTTTCTTT
many	TRBV19	TRBJ1-1	-	CASSEEGTYTEAFF	TGTGCCAGTAGTGAAGAGGGCACGTACACTGAAGCTTTCTTT
-	TRBV7-9	TRBJ2-5	TRBD2	CASSPTSGGTQETQYF	TGTGCCAGCAGCCCCACTAGCGGGGGAACACAAGAGACCCAGTACTTC
few	TRBV24-1	TRBJ2-2	-	CATSDWEGTHIMNTGELFF	TGTGCCACCAGTGATTGGGAAGGTACCCACATAATGAACACCGGGGAGCTGTTTTTT
-	TRBV6-1	TRBJ1-1	TRBD1	CASSEGTGTVSTEAFF	TGTGCCAGCAGTGAAGGAACCGGGACAGTGAGCACTGAAGCTTTCTTT
many	TRBV7-8	TRBJ2-3	TRBD2	CASSLTSGAYDTQYF	TGTGCCAGCAGCTTGACTAGCGGGGCGTACGATACGCAGTATTTT
-	TRBV6-5	TRBJ2-1	-	CASSYQGRDFYNEQFF	TGTGCCAGCAGTTACCAAGGTCGGGACTTCTACAATGAGCAGTTCTTC
many	TRBV7-6	TRBJ1-3	-	CASSPRWDSGNTIYF	TGTGCCAGCAGCCCACGATGGGACTCTGGAAACACCATATATTTT
many	TRBV7-8	TRBJ2-3	-	CASSSFWTGVGTDTQYF	TGTGCCAGCAGCTCTTTCTGGACGGGGGTGGGGACAGATACGCAGTATTTT
many	TRBV7-8	TRBJ1-1	-	CATGVDWAEAFF	TGTGCCACCGGGGTGGACTGGGCTGAAGCTTTCTTT
few	TRBV27	TRBJ2-2	TRBD2	CASSLYPPGLAGGRTGELFF	TGTGCCAGCAGTCTATACCCACCGGGACTAGCGGGGGGAAGGACCGGGGAGCTGTTTTTT
-	TRBV7-6	TRBJ2-3	TRBD1	CASSLVETGGGTDTQYF	TGTGCCAGCAGCTTAGTGGAGACAGGGGGAGGCACAGATACGCAGTATTTT
-	TRBV4-1	TRBJ1-2	TRBD1	CASSQESRTGERGYTF	TGCGCCAGCAGCCAAGAATCCAGGACAGGCGAACGGGGCTACACCTTC
-	TRBV12-3/TRBV12-4	TRBJ1-2	TRBD1	CASILTGGASGGYTF	TGTGCCAGCATACTAACAGGGGGCGCTTCAGGTGGCTACACCTTC
-	TRBV13	TRBJ2-5	TRBD2	CASSLAAGGSGAQYF	TGTGCCAGCAGCTTAGCCGCGGGGGGCTCGGGGGCCCAGTACTTC
-	TRBV9	TRBJ1-2	-	CASSVVERAGYGYTF	TGTGCCAGCAGCGTAGTAGAAAGGGCTGGCTATGGCTACACCTTC
-	TRBV25-1	TRBJ2-1	TRBD2	CASSDPLRTSGAEDEQFF	TGTGCCAGCAGTGATCCCCTCCGGACTAGCGGGGCCGAGGATGAGCAGTTCTTC